This T cell receptor (beta chain) derives from a study of regulatory T cells in long-lasting Graves disease. Study information: Those with persistent Graves' disease had received antithyroid drugs for over 5 years with positive TSH receptor antibodies. The study, taken as a whole, reports: Persistent Graves' cases showed lower TCR diversity than newly diagnosed cases.

Arm-PCR of CDR3 regions and iRepertoire HTBI primers were the basis on which TCR beta libraries were built. As handled by the study authors: Identification yielded some 60 TRBV and 13 to 15 TRBJ segments across samples. One entry per CDR3 protein, called by TCRdb with MiXCR from the multiplex PCR reads. TCRdb, rather than the study authors, made the V and J calls. There are around 450,000 distinct CDR3 sequences in the sample; 20% to 25% occur only once, and around 7% lies in the top ten. Germline V gene lookup returns CDR1 SGHVS and CDR2 FNYEAQ. V gave up 5 bases and J gave up 6 bases; unmatched junction bases: 8. The length of the CDR3 is 14 residues. The sample's time point: persistent/refractory GD, antithyroid drugs over 5 years with positive TRAb. TCR sequences were obtained from RNA taken from PBMCs. Clinicians diagnosed Graves' disease using American Thyroid Association guidelines. This clonotype was detected a few times. What it binds is unknown.

The rearrangement uses TRBV7-6 and TRBJ1-2, with 8 nucleotides matching TRBD1. Sequencing used peripheral blood mononuclear cells (PBMCs), obtained when the disease was refractory, from a patient treated with antithyroid drugs. The receptor was isolated from a female donor with Graves disease. The CDR3 DNA reads as TGTGCCAGCAGCCGGACGGCAGGGGGCGATGGCTACACCTTC. Its translation is CASSRTAGGDGYTF. Variable domain in full (rest from reference TRBV7-6 and TRBJ1-2): GAGVSQSPRYKVTKRGQDVALRCDPISGHVSLYWYRQALGQGPEFLTYFNYEAQQDKSGLPNDRFSAERPEGSISTLTIQRTEQRDSAMYRCASSRTAGGDGYTFGSGTRLTVV.